Below, 14 T cell receptor beta chains from the same sample are listed, as sequenced in a study of T cells in Graves' hyperthyroidism and ophthalmopathy. What was amplified from RNA transcripts were TCR beta CDR3 regions. The TCR CDR3 first-round RT-PCR relied on the HTBI primer set. From the multiplex PCR reads, TCRdb called clonotypes with MiXCR, one entry per CDR3 protein. The table shows about 350,000 distinct CDR3 sequences, with about 15% occurring only once. What was sequenced was blood. The receptor source for this set is a woman aged 25-40 years with Graves' hyperthyroidism.

The chain employs TRBV29-1 and TRBJ1-5; possible D gene TRBD1, 6 bases. V lost 4 bases and J 0 bases, leaving 10 bases between the germline ends. The CDR3 contains 14 residues. Germline V gene lookup returns CDR1 SQVTM and CDR2 ANQGSEA. CDR3: CSVVPGDSNQPQHF. For the CDR3, the DNA is TGCAGCGTTGTTCCAGGGGATAGCAATCAGCCCCAGCATTTT.

The gene calls are TRBV24-1 and TRBJ2-2, with a tentative D call TRBD2 (6 bases). V lost 2 bases and J lost 0, with 9 bases in between. This CDR3 spans 16 amino acids. Germline V gene data show CDR1 as KGHDR and CDR2 as SFDVKD. The CDR3 DNA follows: TGTGCCACCAGTGATTACCGGGAGACGAACACCGGGGAGCTGTTTTTT. Translation gives CATSDYRETNTGELFF.

This clonotype was recorded at least ten times. The CDR3 coding sequence is TGTGCCAGCAGTTACACGAACGCTGGCCATCAGCCCCAGCATTTT. It specifies CASSYTNAGHQPQHF. The gene calls are TRBV6-2 or TRBV6-3 and TRBJ1-5; D gene unclear. This CDR3 has 15 residues. The germline CDR1 and CDR2 sequences are MNHEY and SVGEGT. Trimming stripped 2 bases from V and 5 bases from J, with 13 bases between.

The genes are TRBV5-6 and TRBJ1-1; weak D call: TRBD1 (6 bases). Germline CDR1 SGHDT, CDR2 YYEEEE. The CDR3 is made up of 14 amino acids. V dropped 2 bases and J dropped 5 bases, with 13 bases sitting between them. DNA of the CDR3: TGTGCCAGCAGCTTCTGGGGGCGCAGTACTGAAGCTTTCTTT. Protein: CASSFWGRSTEAFF.

This clonotype occurred a few times. In DNA, the CDR3 is TGCAGTGCTAGATCCGGGGACAATCAGCCCCAGCATTTT. Its protein is CSARSGDNQPQHF. The V gene is TRBV20-1, the J gene TRBJ1-5; D ambiguous. In germline, CDR1 is DFQATT, CDR2 SNEGSKA (reference sequence). CDR3 length: 13 amino acids. Trimming cost V 2 bases and J 3 bases, with 8 bases left between them.

This clonotype came up many times. The rearrangement links TRBV7-9 to TRBJ1-2, with 9 bases that match TRBD1. V was pared by 5 bases and J by 8 bases, with 9 bases of the junction left unmatched. Germline V CDR1 and CDR2: SEHNR, FQNEAQ (reference sequence). The CDR3 has 14 residues. In DNA, the CDR3 is TGTGCCAGCAGCCGAGCCCAAGGGACAGGGGGCTACACCTTC. Its protein product is CASSRAQGTGGYTF.

This clonotype was observed a few times. The rearrangement uses TRBV5-5 and TRBJ2-1, with TRBD1 matching 9 bases. Germline CDR1 and CDR2: SGHKS and YYEKEE (reference sequence). This CDR3 is built from 13 residues. V lost 0 bases to trimming and J lost 8 bases; unmatched junction nucleotides: 0. CDR3 amino acids: CASSLGDRDEQFF. The CDR3 region has the DNA TGTGCCAGCAGCTTGGGGGACAGGGATGAGCAGTTCTTC.

In this sample, this clonotype turned up many times. The V gene is TRBV28, the J gene TRBJ2-7; D gene unclear. The length of the CDR3 is 14 residues. Trimming took off 5 bases at V and 0 bases at J, with 11 bases between the two ends. The germline V gene encodes CDR1 MDHEN and CDR2 SYDVKM. The CDR3 bases are TGTGCCAGCAGTGATCAGGTCTCCTCCTACGAGCAGTACTTC. It codes for CASSDQVSSYEQYF. Combining the CDR3 with reference TRBV28 and TRBJ2-7 gives the whole variable domain DVKVTQSSRYLVKRTGEKVFLECVQDMDHENMFWYRQDPGLGLRLIYFSYDVKMKEKGDIPEGYSVSREKKERFSLILESASTNQTSMYLCASSDQVSSYEQYFGPGTRLTVT.

This clonotype was detected many times. CDR3 loop: CASRTLYRGHGYTF. CDR3 nucleotides: TGTGCCAGCAGGACGTTATACAGGGGGCATGGCTACACCTTC. The chain combines TRBV2 with TRBJ1-2; 9 bases map to TRBD1. The CDR3 totals 14 residues. Germline trimming cut 6 bases from V and 6 bases from J; bases unmatched to any gene: 8. Germline values: CDR1 SNHLY, CDR2 FYNNEI.

This clonotype has a count of ten or more. The V gene is TRBV4-3, the J gene TRBJ1-1; D call uncertain. Per germline, CDR1 LGHNA and CDR2 YSLEER. V was pared by 0 bases and J by 2 bases, with 7 bases between. This CDR3 region has 14 residues. The chain's CDR3 is CASSQDLGNTEAFF. The CDR3 DNA reads as TGCGCCAGCAGCCAAGATCTAGGCAACACTGAAGCTTTCTTT.

This clonotype was picked up many times. Here the CDR3 reads CASSFRGELFF. The CDR3 nucleotides are TGTGCCAGCAGTTTTAGGGGGGAGCTGTTTTTT. V gene TRBV12-3 or TRBV12-4 combines with J gene TRBJ2-2; no reliable D call. V lost 3 bases, J lost 8 bases, and 4 bases lay in between. CDR3 length: 11 amino acids.

CDR3 nucleotide sequence: TGTGCCAGCAGCCAAACCGGGACGGGAAATTCACCCCTCCACTTT. Its protein product is CASSQTGTGNSPLHF. The genes are TRBV3-1 and TRBJ1-6, with D tentatively TRBD1 (5 bases). Trimming stripped 2 bases from V and 7 bases from J, with 12 bases between. CDR3 size: 15 residues. CDR1 and CDR2 (germline): LGHDT, YNNKEL (reference sequence). Full variable domain (missing parts from reference TRBV3-1 and TRBJ1-6): DTAVSQTPKYLVTQMGNDKSIKCEQNLGHDTMYWYKQDSKKFLKIMFSYNNKELIINETVPNRFSPKSPDKAHLNLHINSLELGDSAVYFCASSQTGTGNSPLHFGNGTRLTVT.

This clonotype was observed many times. V and J are TRBV28 and TRBJ2-1; TRBD2 matches at 8 bases. Germline V gene lookup returns CDR1 MDHEN and CDR2 SYDVKM. The ends lost 4 bases at V and 4 bases at J; junction bases unmatched: 9. This CDR3 has 16 residues. In nucleotides, the CDR3 is TGTGCCAGCAGTTCCCCAAGCGGGAGCGGATACAATGAGCAGTTCTTC. Its protein is CASSSPSGSGYNEQFF.

This clonotype was detected a few times. J is TRBJ1-2 and V is TRBV6-1, with D maybe TRBD1 (5 bases). Trimming removed 1 base from V and 7 bases from J, with 7 bases in between. The CDR3 length is 12 residues. Looked up from germline, CDR1 is MNHNS and CDR2 is SASEGT. CDR3 residues: CASSEGGVGYTF. The CDR3 DNA reads as TGTGCCAGCAGTGAAGGGGGGGTTGGCTACACCTTC.